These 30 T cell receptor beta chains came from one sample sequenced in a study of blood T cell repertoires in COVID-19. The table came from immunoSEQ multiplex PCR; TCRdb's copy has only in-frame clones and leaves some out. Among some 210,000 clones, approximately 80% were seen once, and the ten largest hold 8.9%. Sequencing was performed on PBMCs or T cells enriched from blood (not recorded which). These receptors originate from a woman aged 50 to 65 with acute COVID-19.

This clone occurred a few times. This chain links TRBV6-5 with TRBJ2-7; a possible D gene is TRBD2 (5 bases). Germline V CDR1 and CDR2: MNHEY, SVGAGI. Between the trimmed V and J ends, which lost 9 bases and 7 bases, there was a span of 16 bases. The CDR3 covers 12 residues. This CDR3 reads CASKSIGDEQYF. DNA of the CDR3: TGTGCCAGTAAATCTATCGGGGATGAGCAGTACTTC.

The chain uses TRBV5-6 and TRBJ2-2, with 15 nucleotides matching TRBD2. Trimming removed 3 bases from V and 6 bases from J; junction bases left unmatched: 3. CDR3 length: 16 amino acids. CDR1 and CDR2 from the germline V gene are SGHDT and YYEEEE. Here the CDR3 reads CASSWRTSGGAGELFF. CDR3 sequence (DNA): TGTGCCAGCAGCTGGAGGACTAGCGGGGGGGCCGGGGAGCTGTTTTTT. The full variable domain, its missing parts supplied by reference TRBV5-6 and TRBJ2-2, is DAGVTQSPTHLIKTRGQQVTLRCSPKSGHDTVSWYQQALGQGPQFIFQYYEEEERQRGNFPDRFSGHQFPNYSSELNVNALLLGDSALYLCASSWRTSGGAGELFFGEGSRLTVL.

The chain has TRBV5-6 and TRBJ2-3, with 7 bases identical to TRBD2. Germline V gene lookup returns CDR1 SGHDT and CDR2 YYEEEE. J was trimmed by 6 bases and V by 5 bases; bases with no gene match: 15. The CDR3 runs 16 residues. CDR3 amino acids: CASRGWRGIRGDTQYF. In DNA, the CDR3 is TGTGCCAGCAGAGGGTGGCGGGGGATCCGCGGGGATACGCAGTATTTT. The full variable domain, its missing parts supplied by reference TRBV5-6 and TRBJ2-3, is DAGVTQSPTHLIKTRGQQVTLRCSPKSGHDTVSWYQQALGQGPQFIFQYYEEEERQRGNFPDRFSGHQFPNYSSELNVNALLLGDSALYLCASRGWRGIRGDTQYFGPGTRLTVL.

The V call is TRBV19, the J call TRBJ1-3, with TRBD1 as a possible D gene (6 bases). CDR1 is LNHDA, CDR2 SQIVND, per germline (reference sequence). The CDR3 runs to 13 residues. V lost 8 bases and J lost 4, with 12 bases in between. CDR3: CASGDISGNTIYF. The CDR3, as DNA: TGTGCCAGTGGGGACATTTCGGGAAACACCATATATTTT.

The CDR3 bases are TGTGCCATCAGTGAGTCGGGGCCTAGCAATCAGCCCCAGCATTTT. Residues: CAISESGPSNQPQHF. The chain links TRBV10-3 to TRBJ1-5, with D perhaps TRBD1 (5 bases). Germline loops: CDR1 ENHRY, CDR2 SYGVKD. Between the trimmed V and J ends, which lost 0 bases and 0 bases, there was a span of 6 bases. This CDR3 contains 15 residues.

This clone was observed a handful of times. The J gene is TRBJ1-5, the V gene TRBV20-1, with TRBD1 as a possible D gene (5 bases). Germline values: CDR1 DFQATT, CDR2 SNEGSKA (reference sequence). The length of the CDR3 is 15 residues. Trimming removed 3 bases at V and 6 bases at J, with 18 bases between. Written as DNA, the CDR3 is TGCAGTGCTAGTGCGGGGGAGGGGAGAGTTCAGCCCCAGCATTTT. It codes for CSASAGEGRVQPQHF.

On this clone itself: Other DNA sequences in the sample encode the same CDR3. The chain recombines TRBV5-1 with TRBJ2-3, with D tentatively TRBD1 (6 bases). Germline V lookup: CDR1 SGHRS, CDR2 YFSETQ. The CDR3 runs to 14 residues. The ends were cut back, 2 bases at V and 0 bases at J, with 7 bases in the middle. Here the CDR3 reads CASSLGQSTDTQYF. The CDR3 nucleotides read TGCGCCAGCAGCTTAGGACAGAGCACAGATACGCAGTATTTT. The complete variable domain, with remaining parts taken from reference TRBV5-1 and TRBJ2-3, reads KAGVTQTPRYLIKTRGQQVTLSCSPISGHRSVSWYQQTPGQGLQFLFEYFSETQRNKGNFPGRFSGRQFSNSRSEMNVSTLELGDSALYLCASSLGQSTDTQYFGPGTRLTVL.

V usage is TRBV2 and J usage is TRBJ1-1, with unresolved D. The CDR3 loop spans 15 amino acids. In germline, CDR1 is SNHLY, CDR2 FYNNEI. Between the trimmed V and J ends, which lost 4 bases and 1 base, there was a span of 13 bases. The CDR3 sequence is CASSGLERENTEAFF. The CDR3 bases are TGTGCCAGCAGTGGGTTGGAGCGGGAGAACACTGAAGCTTTCTTT.

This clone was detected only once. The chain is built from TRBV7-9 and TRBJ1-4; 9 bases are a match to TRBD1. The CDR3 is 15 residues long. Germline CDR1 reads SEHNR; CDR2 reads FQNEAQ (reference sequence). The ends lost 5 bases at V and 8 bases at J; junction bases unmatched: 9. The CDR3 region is CASSGGTGYEEKLFF. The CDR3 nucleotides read TGTGCCAGCAGCGGAGGGACAGGGTACGAGGAAAAACTGTTTTTT.

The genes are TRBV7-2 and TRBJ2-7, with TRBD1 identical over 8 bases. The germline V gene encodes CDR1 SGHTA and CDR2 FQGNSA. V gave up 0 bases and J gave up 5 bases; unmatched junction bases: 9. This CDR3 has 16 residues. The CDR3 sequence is CASSLALIQGVDEQYF. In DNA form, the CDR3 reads TGTGCCAGCAGCTTAGCGCTGATACAGGGGGTCGACGAGCAGTACTTC.

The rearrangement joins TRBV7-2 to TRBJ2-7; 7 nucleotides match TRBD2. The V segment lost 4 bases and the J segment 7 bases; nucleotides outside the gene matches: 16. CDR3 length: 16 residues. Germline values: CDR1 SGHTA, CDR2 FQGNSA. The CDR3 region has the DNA TGTGCCAGCAGCTCACCGGTCCGGGCACCCGGGGGGGAGCAGTACTTC. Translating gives CASSSPVRAPGGEQYF.

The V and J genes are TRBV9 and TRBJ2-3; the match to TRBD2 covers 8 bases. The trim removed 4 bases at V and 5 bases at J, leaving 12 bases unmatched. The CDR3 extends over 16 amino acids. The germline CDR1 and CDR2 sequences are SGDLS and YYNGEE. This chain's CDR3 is CASSTPSGGLKDTQYF. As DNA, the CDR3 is TGTGCCAGCAGCACCCCCTCGGGGGGGCTTAAAGATACGCAGTATTTT.

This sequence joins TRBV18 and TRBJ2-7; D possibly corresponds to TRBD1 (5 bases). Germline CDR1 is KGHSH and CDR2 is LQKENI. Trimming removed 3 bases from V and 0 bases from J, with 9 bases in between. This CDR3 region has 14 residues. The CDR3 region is CASSPIQASYEQYF. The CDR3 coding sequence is TGTGCCAGCTCACCTATACAGGCCTCCTACGAGCAGTACTTC.

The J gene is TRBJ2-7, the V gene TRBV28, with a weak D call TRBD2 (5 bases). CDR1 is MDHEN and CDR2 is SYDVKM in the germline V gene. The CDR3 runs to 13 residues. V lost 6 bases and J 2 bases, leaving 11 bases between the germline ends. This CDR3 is CASRNGVAYEQYF. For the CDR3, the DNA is TGTGCCAGCAGGAACGGGGTGGCCTACGAGCAGTACTTC.

The CDR3 protein is CASSSGQGSQPQHF. CDR3 nucleotide sequence: TGTGCCAGCAGCTCGGGACAGGGGTCTCAGCCCCAGCATTTT. V and J are TRBV7-2 and TRBJ1-5; TRBD1 aligns across 10 bases. The CDR3 sequence is 14 residues long. The germline CDR1 and CDR2 sequences are SGHTA and FQGNSA. V was pared by 4 bases and J by 6 bases, with 3 bases of the junction left unmatched. The full variable domain, completed using reference TRBV7-2 and TRBJ1-5, is GAGVSQSPSNKVTEKGKDVELRCDPISGHTALYWYRQSLGQGLEFLIYFQGNSAPDKSGLPSDRFSAERTGGSVSTLTIQRTQQEDSAVYLCASSSGQGSQPQHFGDGTRLSIL.

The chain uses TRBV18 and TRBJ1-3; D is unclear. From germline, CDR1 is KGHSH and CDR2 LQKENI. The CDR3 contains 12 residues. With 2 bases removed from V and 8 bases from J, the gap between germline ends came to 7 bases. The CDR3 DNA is TGTGCCAGCTCACCATTGGCGGACACCATATATTTT. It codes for CASSPLADTIYF.

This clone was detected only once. The CDR3 nucleotides read TGTGCCAGCAGCTCGGCCGGGGGAGCCCTCAATCAGCCCCAGCATTTT. It is translated as CASSSAGGALNQPQHF. This sequence joins TRBV7-9 and TRBJ1-5, with D perhaps matching TRBD1 (5 bases). V lost 4 bases and J lost 3, with 16 bases in between. The CDR3 is made up of 16 amino acids. Per the germline V gene, CDR1 is SEHNR and CDR2 is FQNEAQ (reference sequence).

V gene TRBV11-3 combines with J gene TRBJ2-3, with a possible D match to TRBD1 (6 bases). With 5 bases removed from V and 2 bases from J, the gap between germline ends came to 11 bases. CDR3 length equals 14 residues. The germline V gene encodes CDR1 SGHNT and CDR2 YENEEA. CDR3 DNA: TGTGCCAGCAGCCCTGACAGGACCACAGATACGCAGTATTTT. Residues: CASSPDRTTDTQYF.

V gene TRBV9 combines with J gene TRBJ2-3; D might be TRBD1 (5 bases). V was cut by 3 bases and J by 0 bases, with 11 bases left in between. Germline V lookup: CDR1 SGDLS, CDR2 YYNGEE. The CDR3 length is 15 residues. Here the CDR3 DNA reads TGTGCCAGCAGCGAGGGGTCTACGAGCACAGATACGCAGTATTTT. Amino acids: CASSEGSTSTDTQYF.

The CDR3 loop is CASSPGGYEQYF. In DNA form, the CDR3 reads TGTGCCAGCAGCCCCGGCGGATACGAGCAGTACTTC. The rearrangement uses TRBV6-2 or TRBV6-3 and TRBJ2-7; D unclear. Trimming stripped 6 bases from V and 4 bases from J, with 10 bases between. Germline loops: CDR1 MNHEY, CDR2 SVGEGT. This CDR3 spans 12 amino acids.

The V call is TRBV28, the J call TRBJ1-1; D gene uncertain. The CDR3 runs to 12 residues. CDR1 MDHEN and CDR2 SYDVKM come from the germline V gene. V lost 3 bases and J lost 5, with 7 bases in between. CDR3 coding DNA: TGTGCCAGCAGTTTTTACATGACTGAAGCTTTCTTT. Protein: CASSFYMTEAFF.

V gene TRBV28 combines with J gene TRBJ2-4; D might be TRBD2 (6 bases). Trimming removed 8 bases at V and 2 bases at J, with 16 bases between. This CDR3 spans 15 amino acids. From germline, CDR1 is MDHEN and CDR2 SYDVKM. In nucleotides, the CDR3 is TGTGCCAGCTCGGAGGGGTTGGGCACCAAAAACATTCAGTACTTC. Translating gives CASSEGLGTKNIQYF.

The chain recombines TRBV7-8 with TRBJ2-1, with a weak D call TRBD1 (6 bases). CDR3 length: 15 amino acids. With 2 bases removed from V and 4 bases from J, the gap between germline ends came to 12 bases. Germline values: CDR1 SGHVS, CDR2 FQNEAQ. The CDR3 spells CASSLRTDNYNEQFF. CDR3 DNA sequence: TGTGCCAGCAGCTTAAGGACAGACAATTACAATGAGCAGTTCTTC.

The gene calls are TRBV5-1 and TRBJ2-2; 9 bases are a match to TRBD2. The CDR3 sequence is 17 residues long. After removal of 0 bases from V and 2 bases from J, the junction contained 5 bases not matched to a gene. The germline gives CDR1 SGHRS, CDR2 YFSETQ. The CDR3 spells CASSLEAGGRNTGELFF. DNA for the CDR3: TGCGCCAGCAGCTTGGAAGCGGGAGGCCGTAACACCGGGGAGCTGTTTTTT.

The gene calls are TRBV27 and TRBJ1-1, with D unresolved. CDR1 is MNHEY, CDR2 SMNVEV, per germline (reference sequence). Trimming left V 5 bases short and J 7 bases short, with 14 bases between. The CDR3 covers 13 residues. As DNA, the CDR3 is TGTGCCAGCAGTCTCCTGAGGAATGGTGAAGCTTTCTTT. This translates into CASSLLRNGEAFF.

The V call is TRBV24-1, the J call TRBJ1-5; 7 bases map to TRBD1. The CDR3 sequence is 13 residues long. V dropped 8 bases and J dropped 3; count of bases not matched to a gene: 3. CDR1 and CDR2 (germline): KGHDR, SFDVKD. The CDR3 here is CATNGQANQPQHF. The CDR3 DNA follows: TGTGCCACCAATGGACAGGCCAATCAGCCCCAGCATTTT.

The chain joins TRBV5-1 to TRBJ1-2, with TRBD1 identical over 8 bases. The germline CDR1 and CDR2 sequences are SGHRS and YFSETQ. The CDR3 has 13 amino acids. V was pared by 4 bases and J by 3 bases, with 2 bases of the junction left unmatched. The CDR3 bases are TGCGCCAGCAGCCCGGGACAGGACTATGGCTACACCTTC. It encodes CASSPGQDYGYTF.

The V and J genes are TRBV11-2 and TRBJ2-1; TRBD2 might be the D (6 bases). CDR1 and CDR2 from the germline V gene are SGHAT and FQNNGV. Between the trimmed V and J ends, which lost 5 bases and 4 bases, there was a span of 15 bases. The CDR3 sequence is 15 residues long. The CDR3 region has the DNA TGTGCCAGCAGCCAATCCGGAGGGCCTTACAATGAGCAGTTCTTC. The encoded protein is CASSQSGGPYNEQFF.

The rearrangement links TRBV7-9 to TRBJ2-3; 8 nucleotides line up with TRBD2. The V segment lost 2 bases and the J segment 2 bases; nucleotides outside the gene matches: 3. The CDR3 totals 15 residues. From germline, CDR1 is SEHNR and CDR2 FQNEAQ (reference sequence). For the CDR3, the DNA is TGTGCCAGCAGCTTATTCGGGGGGGACACAGATACGCAGTATTTT. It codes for CASSLFGGDTDTQYF.

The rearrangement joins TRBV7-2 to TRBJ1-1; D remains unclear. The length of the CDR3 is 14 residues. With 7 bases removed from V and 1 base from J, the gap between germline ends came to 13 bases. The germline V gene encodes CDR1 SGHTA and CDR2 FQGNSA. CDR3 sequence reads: CASTLKSGNTEAFF. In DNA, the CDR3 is TGTGCCAGCACCCTAAAATCCGGGAACACTGAAGCTTTCTTT.